These T cell receptor beta chains were read from a single sample in a study of T-cell memory formation after mild COVID-19. TCRdb passed the 5' RACE reads through MiXCR, listing each CDR3 protein once. This table has hundreds of thousands of distinct CDR3 sequences, 20% to 25% appearing once. Sequencing was done on a sample of PBMCs or a T cell subset sorted from them (not recorded which). Receptor source: an adult woman who had mild COVID-19 (a few samples of this study predate the infection). Cell type and time point are not known. Each CDR3 is given with its conserved first and last residue. Fields, in order: D gene, clone size, J gene, V gene, CDR3 protein, CDR3 DNA. The D gene is left open where the match is weak. A clone size is listed for some rows: how often the clone was seen (once, few, many), or a class if it is expanded.

>.|few|TRBJ2-3|TRBV7-9
CASSPMLSDTQYF
TGTGCCAGCAGCCCTATGTTGTCAGATACGCAGTATTTT
>.|few|TRBJ1-1|TRBV5-1
CASTLGGGNRNTEAFF
TGCGCCAGCACCCTCGGCGGTGGGAACAGGAACACTGAAGCTTTCTTT
>TRBD2|.|TRBJ2-2|TRBV20-1
CSARSGGANTGELFF
TGCAGTGCTAGAAGCGGGGGGGCGAACACCGGGGAGCTGTTTTTT
>TRBD2|.|TRBJ2-7|TRBV5-1
CASSLGTSVYEQYF
TGCGCCAGCAGCTTGGGGACTAGCGTGTACGAGCAGTACTTC
>TRBD1|.|TRBJ2-7|TRBV12-3/TRBV12-4
CASRQGVYEQYF
TGTGCCAGCAGGCAGGGGGTCTACGAGCAGTACTTC
>TRBD2|.|TRBJ2-4|TRBV6-5
CASRPGGAKNIQYF
TGTGCCAGCAGACCGGGGGGAGCCAAAAACATTCAGTACTTC
>.|.|TRBJ1-1|TRBV5-1
CASSFTTGPEAFF
TGCGCCAGCAGCTTTACAACAGGACCTGAAGCTTTCTTT
>.|once|TRBJ1-4|TRBV6-5
CASREGNEKLFF
TGTGCCAGCAGGGAAGGAAATGAAAAACTGTTTTTT
>.|.|TRBJ2-2|TRBV12-3/TRBV12-4
CASGVGGGELFF
TGTGCCAGCGGCGTAGGGGGCGGGGAGCTGTTTTTT
>TRBD1|.|TRBJ2-5|TRBV24-1
CATSDPGDRRETQYF
TGTGCCACCAGTGACCCAGGGGACAGGCGAGAGACCCAGTACTTC
>.|.|TRBJ1-6|TRBV5-4
CASSYDVAGSSPLHF
TGTGCCAGCAGTTACGACGTGGCGGGTAGTTCACCCCTCCACTTT
>TRBD2|few|TRBJ2-3|TRBV7-3
CASSLSKRGPSTDTQYF
TGTGCCAGCAGCTTATCTAAGCGGGGGCCTAGCACAGATACGCAGTATTTT
>TRBD2|.|TRBJ2-5|TRBV6-5
CASRRLAQETQYF
TGTGCCAGCAGGCGACTAGCCCAAGAGACCCAGTACTTC
>TRBD2|few|TRBJ2-1|TRBV11-2
CASSFAGGFNEQFF
TGTGCCAGCAGCTTCGCGGGGGGTTTCAATGAGCAGTTCTTC
>.|.|TRBJ2-1|TRBV5-1
CASSPGLSPRGNEQFF
TGCGCCAGCAGCCCCGGACTTTCCCCAAGGGGCAATGAGCAGTTCTTC
>.|many|TRBJ2-2|TRBV11-3
CASSLGTNTGELFF
TGTGCCAGCAGCTTAGGGACTAACACCGGGGAGCTGTTTTTT
>TRBD1|few|TRBJ2-5|TRBV24-1
CATSDNKQGAGETQYF
TGTGCCACCAGTGACAACAAACAGGGGGCCGGCGAGACCCAGTACTTC
>TRBD1|few|TRBJ1-1|TRBV7-9
CASSLGTGLTEAFF
TGTGCCAGCAGCTTAGGGACAGGGCTCACTGAAGCTTTCTTT
>.|.|TRBJ1-4|TRBV4-1
CASSRGAGDEKLFF
TGCGCCAGCAGCCGGGGGGCTGGGGATGAAAAACTGTTTTTT
>.|.|TRBJ1-2|TRBV14
CASSHSFDSPDYGYTF
TGTGCCAGCAGCCATTCCTTCGACAGCCCGGATTATGGCTACACCTTC
>TRBD2|few|TRBJ2-3|TRBV5-1
CASSLDIAGSTDTQYF
TGCGCCAGCAGCCTTGATATAGCGGGGAGCACAGATACGCAGTATTTT
>TRBD2|.|TRBJ2-2|TRBV30
CAWKVVAGNTGELFF
TGTGCCTGGAAGGTCGTAGCGGGGAACACCGGGGAGCTGTTTTTT
>TRBD1|once|TRBJ2-7|TRBV7-9
CASSKPGQGNEQYF
TGTGCCAGCAGCAAACCGGGACAGGGGAACGAGCAGTACTTC
>.|many|TRBJ2-3|TRBV7-2
CASSLVAVGTSTDTQYF
TGTGCCAGCAGCTTAGTAGCGGTCGGCACCTCCACAGATACGCAGTATTTT
>.|few|TRBJ2-2|TRBV4-3
CASSQVLLSNTGELFF
TGCGCCAGCAGCCAAGTGCTACTCTCGAACACCGGGGAGCTGTTTTTT
>TRBD2|few|TRBJ2-1|TRBV20-1
CSATAGTGYNEQFF
TGCAGTGCTACAGCGGGGACGGGGTACAATGAGCAGTTCTTC
>TRBD2|many|TRBJ2-3|TRBV7-2
CASTHEGTRGYTQYF
TGTGCCAGCACCCACGAGGGGACTAGAGGATATACGCAGTATTTT
>TRBD2|.|TRBJ2-7|TRBV7-9
CASSYSLLAGANEQYF
TGTGCCAGCAGCTATAGCCTCTTGGCGGGAGCTAACGAGCAGTACTTC
>.|.|TRBJ2-2|TRBV5-5
CASSRWGDTGELFF
TGTGCCAGCAGCCGATGGGGGGACACCGGGGAGCTGTTTTTT
>.|few|TRBJ2-7|TRBV13
CASSSRSHEQYF
TGTGCCAGCAGCTCCCGATCTCACGAGCAGTACTTC
>.|.|TRBJ2-3|TRBV10-3
CAIAPRGDTDTQYF
TGTGCCATCGCCCCCAGGGGGGACACAGATACGCAGTATTTT
>.|.|TRBJ1-5|TRBV6-1
CASSVGWGSSNQPQHF
TGTGCCAGCAGTGTAGGTTGGGGAAGTAGCAATCAGCCCCAGCATTTT
>.|few|TRBJ1-3|TRBV20-1
CSAQVTGGSGNTIYF
TGCAGTGCTCAGGTCACCGGGGGCTCTGGAAACACCATATATTTT
>TRBD1|.|TRBJ2-7|TRBV5-8
CASSKRTGSYEQYF
TGTGCCAGCAGCAAAAGGACAGGGAGCTACGAGCAGTACTTC
>TRBD1|.|TRBJ1-1|TRBV9
CASSAGGGTGATEAFF
TGTGCCAGCAGCGCAGGGGGAGGGACGGGGGCCACTGAAGCTTTCTTT
>.|once|TRBJ2-1|TRBV20-1
CSAKFGGTYNEQFF
TGCAGTGCTAAGTTCGGAGGAACTTACAATGAGCAGTTCTTC
>.|.|TRBJ2-3|TRBV7-9
CASLGESGDTQYF
TGTGCCAGCCTGGGGGAAAGTGGAGATACGCAGTATTTT
>.|few|TRBJ1-4|TRBV3-1
CASSPYTGQGGEKLFF
TGTGCCAGCAGCCCGTACACGGGACAAGGTGGTGAAAAACTGTTTTTT
>.|.|TRBJ2-1|TRBV7-2
CASTEGGLSNEQFF
TGTGCCAGCACGGAGGGAGGCCTCAGCAATGAGCAGTTCTTC
>TRBD1|.|TRBJ2-1|TRBV12-3/TRBV12-4
CASSRGTGEYNEQFF
TGTGCCAGCAGTCGCGGGACAGGAGAGTACAATGAGCAGTTCTTC
>TRBD2|.|TRBJ2-7|TRBV7-9
CASSRSGAPLQQYF
TGTGCCAGCAGCCGAAGCGGGGCCCCCTTGCAGCAGTACTTC
>.|.|TRBJ1-2|TRBV15
CATSTLSTGYGYTF
TGTGCCACCAGCACCCTCTCGACAGGCTATGGCTACACCTTC
>.|.|TRBJ2-5|TRBV30
CAWSAPGRQETQYF
TGTGCCTGGAGTGCCCCTGGTCGACAAGAGACCCAGTACTTC
>.|.|TRBJ1-6|TRBV5-6
CASSLVVNSPLHF
TGTGCCAGCAGCTTGGTCGTGAATTCACCCCTCCACTTT
>TRBD1|few|TRBJ2-3|TRBV9
CASSPEAGTGTDTQYF
TGTGCCAGCAGCCCAGAGGCAGGGACAGGCACAGATACGCAGTATTTT